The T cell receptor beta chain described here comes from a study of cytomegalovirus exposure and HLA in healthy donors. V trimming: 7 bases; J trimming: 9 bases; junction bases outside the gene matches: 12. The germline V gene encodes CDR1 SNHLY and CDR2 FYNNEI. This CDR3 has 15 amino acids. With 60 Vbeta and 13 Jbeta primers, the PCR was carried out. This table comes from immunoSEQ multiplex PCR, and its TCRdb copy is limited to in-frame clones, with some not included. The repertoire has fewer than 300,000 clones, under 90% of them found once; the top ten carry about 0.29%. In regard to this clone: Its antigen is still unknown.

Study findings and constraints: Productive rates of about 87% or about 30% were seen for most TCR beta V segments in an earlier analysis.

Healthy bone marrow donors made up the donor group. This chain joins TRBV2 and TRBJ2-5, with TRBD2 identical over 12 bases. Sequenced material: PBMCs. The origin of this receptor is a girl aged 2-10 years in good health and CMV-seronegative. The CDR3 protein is CASKEKTSGGPPQYF. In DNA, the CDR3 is TGTGCCAGCAAGGAGAAAACTAGCGGGGGGCCGCCCCAGTACTTC.